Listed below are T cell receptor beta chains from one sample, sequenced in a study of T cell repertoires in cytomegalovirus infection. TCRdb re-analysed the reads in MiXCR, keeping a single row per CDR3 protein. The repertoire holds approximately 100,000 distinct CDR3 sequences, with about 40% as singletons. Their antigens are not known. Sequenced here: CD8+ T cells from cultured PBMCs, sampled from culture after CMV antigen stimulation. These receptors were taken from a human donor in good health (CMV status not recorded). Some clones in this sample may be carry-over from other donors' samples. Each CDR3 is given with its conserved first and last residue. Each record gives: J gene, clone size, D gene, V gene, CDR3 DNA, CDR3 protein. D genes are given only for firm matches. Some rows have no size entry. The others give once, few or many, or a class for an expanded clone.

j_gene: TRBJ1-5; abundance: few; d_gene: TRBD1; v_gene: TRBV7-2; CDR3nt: TGTGCCAGCAGCTCTGGACAGGGGAGTCAGCCCCAGCATTTT; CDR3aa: CASSSGQGSQPQHF
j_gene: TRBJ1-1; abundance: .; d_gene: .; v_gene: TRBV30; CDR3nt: TGTGCCATCGAGAAGGGAGGGGCGACTGAAGCTTTCTTT; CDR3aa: CAIEKGGATEAFF
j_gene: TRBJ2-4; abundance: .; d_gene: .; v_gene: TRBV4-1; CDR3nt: TGCGCCAGCAGCCAAGGGATGATGGCGGGGAAAAACATTCAGTACTTC; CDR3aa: CASSQGMMAGKNIQYF
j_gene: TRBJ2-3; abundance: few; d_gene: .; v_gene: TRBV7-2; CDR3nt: TGTGCCAGCAGCTTGGCTCCCTGGCCCACAGATACGCAGTATTTT; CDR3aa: CASSLAPWPTDTQYF
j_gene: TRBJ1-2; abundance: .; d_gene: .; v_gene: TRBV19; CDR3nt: TGTGCCAGTAATCCTTTAGAGGGTTCCGACTATGGCTACACCTTC; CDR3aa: CASNPLEGSDYGYTF
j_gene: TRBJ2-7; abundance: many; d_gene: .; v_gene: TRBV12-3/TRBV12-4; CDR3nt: TGTGCCAGCAGTTCCTACAGGAGCTCCTACGAGCAGTACTTC; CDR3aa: CASSSYRSSYEQYF
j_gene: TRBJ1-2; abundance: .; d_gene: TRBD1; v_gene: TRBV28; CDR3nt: TGTGCCAGCAGTTTGGGGACAGGCTATGGCTACACCTTC; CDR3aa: CASSLGTGYGYTF
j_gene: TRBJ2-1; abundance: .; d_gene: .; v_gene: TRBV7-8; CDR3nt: TGTGCCAGCAGCTTGAGGGATTTCCTTGGGGGGCAGTTCTTC; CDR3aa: CASSLRDFLGGQFF
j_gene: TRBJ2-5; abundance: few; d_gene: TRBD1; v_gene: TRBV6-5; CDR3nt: TGTGCCAGCAGCTCGGGACAGCAAGAGACCCAGTACTTC; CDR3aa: CASSSGQQETQYF
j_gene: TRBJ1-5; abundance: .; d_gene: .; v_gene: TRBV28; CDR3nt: TGTGCCAGCAGCCAGGACGGTGATAGCAATCAGCCCCAGCATTTT; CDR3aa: CASSQDGDSNQPQHF
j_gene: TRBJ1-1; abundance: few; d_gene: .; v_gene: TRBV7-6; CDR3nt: TGTGCCAGCAGCCCAGGTATGGGCACTGAAGCTTTCTTT; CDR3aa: CASSPGMGTEAFF
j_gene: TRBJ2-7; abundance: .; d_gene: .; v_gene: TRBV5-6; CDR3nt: TGTGCCAGCAGCTTGGAGGCGGTGGCATACGAGCAGTACTTC; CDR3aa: CASSLEAVAYEQYF
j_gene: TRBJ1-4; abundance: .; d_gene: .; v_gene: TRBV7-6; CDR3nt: TGTGCCAGCGTCGGGATTAATGAAAAACTGTTTTTT; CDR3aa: CASVGINEKLFF
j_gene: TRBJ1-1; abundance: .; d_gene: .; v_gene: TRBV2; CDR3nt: TGTGCCAGCATGGGCAGGGACGGAGACACTGAAGCTTTCTTT; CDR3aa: CASMGRDGDTEAFF
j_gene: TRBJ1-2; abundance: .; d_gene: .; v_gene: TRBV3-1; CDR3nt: TGTGCCAGCAGCCGAAATGGGAACTATGGCTACACCTTC; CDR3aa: CASSRNGNYGYTF
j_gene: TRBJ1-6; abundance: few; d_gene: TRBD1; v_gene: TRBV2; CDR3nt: TGTGCCATCGCGACAGGGGAATCCTATAATTCACCCCTCCACTTT; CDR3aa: CAIATGESYNSPLHF
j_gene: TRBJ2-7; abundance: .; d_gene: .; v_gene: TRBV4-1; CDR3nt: TGCGCCAGCAGCCAAAACCCAACCCACGAGCAGTACTTC; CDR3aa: CASSQNPTHEQYF
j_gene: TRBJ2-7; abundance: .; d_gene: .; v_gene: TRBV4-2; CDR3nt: TGTGCCAGCAGCCCCGAAGTCCGGACCGCGAGCAACGAGCAGTACTTC; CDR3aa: CASSPEVRTASNEQYF
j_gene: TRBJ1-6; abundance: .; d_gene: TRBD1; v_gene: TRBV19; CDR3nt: TGTGCCACCCTCCAGGGACAGGGGAGTAATTCACCCCTCCACTTT; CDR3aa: CATLQGQGSNSPLHF
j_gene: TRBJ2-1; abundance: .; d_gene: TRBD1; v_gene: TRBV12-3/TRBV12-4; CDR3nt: TGTGCCAGCAGTTCGGGACAGGTCGTTTCTGAGTTTTACAATGAGCAGTTCTTC; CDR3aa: CASSSGQVVSEFYNEQFF
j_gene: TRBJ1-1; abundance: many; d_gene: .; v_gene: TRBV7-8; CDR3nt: TGTGCCAGCAGCCGTCGACCGGTGGAGGCGATAAACACTGAAGCTTTCTTT; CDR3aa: CASSRRPVEAINTEAFF
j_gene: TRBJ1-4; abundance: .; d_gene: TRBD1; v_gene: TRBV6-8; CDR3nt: TGTGCCAGCAGTTCTACCGGGACAGATAATGAAAAACTGTTTTTT; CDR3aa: CASSSTGTDNEKLFF
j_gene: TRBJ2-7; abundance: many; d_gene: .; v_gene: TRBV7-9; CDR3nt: TGTGCCAGCAGCGACACCTATTCCTACGAGCAGTACTTC; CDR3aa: CASSDTYSYEQYF
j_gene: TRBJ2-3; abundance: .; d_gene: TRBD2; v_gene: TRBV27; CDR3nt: TGTGCCAGCAACCTACTAGCGGGGGTCACAGATACGCAGTATTTT; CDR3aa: CASNLLAGVTDTQYF
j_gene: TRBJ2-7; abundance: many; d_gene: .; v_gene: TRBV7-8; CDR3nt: TGTGCCAGCAGCCCCGCAGGGGCTCCGAGCTCCTACGAGCAGTACTTC; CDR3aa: CASSPAGAPSSYEQYF
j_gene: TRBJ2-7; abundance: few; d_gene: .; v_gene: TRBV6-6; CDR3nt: TGTGCCAGCAGTTTAATGGTGCGGGACTACGAGCAGTACTTC; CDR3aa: CASSLMVRDYEQYF
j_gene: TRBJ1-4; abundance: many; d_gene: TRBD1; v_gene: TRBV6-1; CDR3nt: TGTGCCAGCAGTGGGACAGGGTCTAATGAAAAACTGTTTTTT; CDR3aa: CASSGTGSNEKLFF
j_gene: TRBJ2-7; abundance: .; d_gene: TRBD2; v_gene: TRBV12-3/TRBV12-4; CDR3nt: TGTGCCAGCAGTTTCCGACTAGCGGGGGGGCCAAGGGAGCAGTACTTC; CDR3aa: CASSFRLAGGPREQYF
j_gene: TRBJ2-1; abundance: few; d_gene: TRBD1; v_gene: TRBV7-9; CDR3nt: TGTGCCAGCAGCTCCCGACAGGGCCCCTACAATGAGCAGTTCTTC; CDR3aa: CASSSRQGPYNEQFF
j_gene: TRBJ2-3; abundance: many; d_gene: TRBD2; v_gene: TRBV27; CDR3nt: TGTGCCAGCGGCTTGGGGCTAGCGGGGGAAAATACGCAGTATTTT; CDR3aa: CASGLGLAGENTQYF
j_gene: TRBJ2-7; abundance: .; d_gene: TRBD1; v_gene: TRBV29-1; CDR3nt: TGCAGCGTTGTAGTAGTCGACAGGGGGCTTTACGAGCAGTACTTC; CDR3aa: CSVVVVDRGLYEQYF
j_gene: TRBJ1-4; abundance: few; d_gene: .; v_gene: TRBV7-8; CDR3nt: TGTGCCAGCAGCTCAAGCGGTGAAAAACTGTTTTTT; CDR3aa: CASSSSGEKLFF
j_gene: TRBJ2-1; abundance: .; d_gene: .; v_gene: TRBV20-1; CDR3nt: TGCAGTGCTAGAGATGCAGGGCCCAATGAGCAGTTCTTC; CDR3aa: CSARDAGPNEQFF
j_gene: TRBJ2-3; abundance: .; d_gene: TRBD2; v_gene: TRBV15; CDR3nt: TGTGCCACCAGCAGGGGACTAGCGGGGGCCCCAGGCGATACGCAGTATTTT; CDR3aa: CATSRGLAGAPGDTQYF
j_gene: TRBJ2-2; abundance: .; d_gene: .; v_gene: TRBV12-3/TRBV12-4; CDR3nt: TGTGCCAGCGGCTCCGGGATTGAGGACACCGGGGAGCTGTTTTTT; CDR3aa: CASGSGIEDTGELFF
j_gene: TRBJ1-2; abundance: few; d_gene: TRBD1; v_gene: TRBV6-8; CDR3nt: TGTGCCAGCGGACAGGTGAAGGGCTACACCTTC; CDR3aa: CASGQVKGYTF
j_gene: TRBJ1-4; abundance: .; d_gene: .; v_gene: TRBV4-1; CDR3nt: TGCGCCAGCAGCCAAGAGGTCCCAGAAAAACTGTTTTTT; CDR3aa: CASSQEVPEKLFF
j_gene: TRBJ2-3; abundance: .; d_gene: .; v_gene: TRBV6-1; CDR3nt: TGTGCCAGCAGTGAAGGGCCGGGGGGCACAGATACGCAGTATTTT; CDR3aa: CASSEGPGGTDTQYF
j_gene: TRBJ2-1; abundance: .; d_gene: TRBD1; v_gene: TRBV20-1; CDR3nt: TGCAGTGCGAGCTTTACTCTAGACAGGGTGTCCTACAATGAGCAGTTCTTC; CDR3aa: CSASFTLDRVSYNEQFF
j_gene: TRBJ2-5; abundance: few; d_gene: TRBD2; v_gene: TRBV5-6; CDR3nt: TGTGCCAGCAGCGCTGGGACTAGCGGGGGCCAAGAGACCCAGTACTTC; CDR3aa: CASSAGTSGGQETQYF
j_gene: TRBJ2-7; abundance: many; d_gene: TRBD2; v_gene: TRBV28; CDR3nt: TGTGCCAGCAGCTTTGGGGGGGGGAGCTCCTACGAGCAGTACTTC; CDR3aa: CASSFGGGSSYEQYF
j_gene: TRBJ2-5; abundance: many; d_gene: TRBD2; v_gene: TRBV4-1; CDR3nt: TGCGCCAGCAGCCAGGAAGCGGGGGGGCTCCAAGAGACCCAGTACTTC; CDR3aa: CASSQEAGGLQETQYF
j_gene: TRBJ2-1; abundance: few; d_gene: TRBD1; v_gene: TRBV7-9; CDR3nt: TGTGCCAGCTCGGGACAGGTCTCCTACAATGAGCAGTTCTTC; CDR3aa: CASSGQVSYNEQFF
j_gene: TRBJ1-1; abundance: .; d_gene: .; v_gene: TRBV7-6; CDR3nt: TGTGCCAGCAGCTCCCGGCGCGGGGTTTCACTGAACACTGAAGCTTTCTTT; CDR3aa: CASSSRRGVSLNTEAFF
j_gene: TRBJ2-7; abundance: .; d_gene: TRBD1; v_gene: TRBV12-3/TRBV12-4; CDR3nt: TGTGCCAGCAGGACCCTAGGACAGGCCCACGAGCAGTACTTC; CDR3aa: CASRTLGQAHEQYF
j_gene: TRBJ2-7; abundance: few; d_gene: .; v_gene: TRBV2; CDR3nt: TGTGCCAGCAGAAAAGCTACCTACGAGCAGTACTTC; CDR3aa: CASRKATYEQYF
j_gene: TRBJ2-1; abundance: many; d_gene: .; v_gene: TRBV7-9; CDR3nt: TGTGCCAGCAGCCATGCTTGGGACAATGAGCAGTTCTTC; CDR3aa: CASSHAWDNEQFF
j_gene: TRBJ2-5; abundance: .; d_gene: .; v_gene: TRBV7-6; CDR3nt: TGTGCCAGCAGCTTCCTCGGTTTGGAGACCCAGTACTTC; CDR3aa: CASSFLGLETQYF
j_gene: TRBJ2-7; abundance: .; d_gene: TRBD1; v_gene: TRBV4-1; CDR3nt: TGCGCCAGCAGCCTTCAAAATTCCGGGCCGGGACAGGGAGACTACGAGCAGTACTTC; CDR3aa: CASSLQNSGPGQGDYEQYF
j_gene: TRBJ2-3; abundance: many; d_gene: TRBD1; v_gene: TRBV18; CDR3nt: TGTGCCAGCTCACAACTCCGACAGGGGCCCAACACAGATACGCAGTATTTT; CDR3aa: CASSQLRQGPNTDTQYF